This T cell receptor (beta chain) stems from a study of blood T cells in healthy people across ages. The authors ran a second PCR of roughly 6 to 12 cycles using a sample-barcoded 5' primer and a J-beta primer mix. TCRdb analysed the 5' RACE reads with MiXCR anew, one entry per CDR3 protein. The sample holds some 1.6 million distinct CDR3 sequences, about 31% seen once. This clonotype has just a few counts. This CDR3 is 14 amino acids long. In germline, CDR1 is SQVTM, CDR2 ANQGSEA. V was pared by 7 bases and J by 1 base, with 16 bases between. This TCR was sampled from a woman younger than 45 in good health. The sequenced sample was blood. J is TRBJ1-1 and V is TRBV29-1, with D perhaps TRBD1 (6 bases). The CDR3 coding sequence is TGCAGCGCCCCGTTGGGGGCTTCGAACACTGAAGCTTTCTTT. Translated: CSAPLGASNTEAFF.